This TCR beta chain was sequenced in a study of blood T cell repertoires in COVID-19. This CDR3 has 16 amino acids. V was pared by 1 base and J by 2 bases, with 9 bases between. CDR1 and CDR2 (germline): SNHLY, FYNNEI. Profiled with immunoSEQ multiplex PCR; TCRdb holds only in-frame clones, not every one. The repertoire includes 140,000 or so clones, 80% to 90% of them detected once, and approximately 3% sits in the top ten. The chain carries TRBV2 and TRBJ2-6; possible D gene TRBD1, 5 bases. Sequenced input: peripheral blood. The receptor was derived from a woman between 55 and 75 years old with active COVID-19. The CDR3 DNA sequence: TGTGCCAGCAGTGAAGGAACAGGTACTGGGGCCAACGTCCTGACTTTC. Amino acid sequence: CASSEGTGTGANVLTF.